These T cell receptor beta chains were read from a single sample in a study of blood T cells in healthy people across ages. In TCRdb, the 5' RACE reads were re-called with MiXCR into one record per CDR3 protein. The table lists around 1,500,000 distinct CDR3 sequences, roughly 30% of them singletons. The specimen sequenced was blood. The source of these receptors is a woman aged 25 to 39 in good health. Each CDR3 is given with its conserved first and last residue. A D gene is named only where the DNA matches it firmly. Only some rows state a clone size, as once, few, many or a class for expanded clones.

V: TRBV20-1
size: NA
D: NA
J: TRBJ1-5
DNA: TGCAGTGCTAGAGAAGGGCAGAATCAGCCCCAGCATTTT
CDR3: CSAREGQNQPQHF

V: TRBV12-3/TRBV12-4
size: NA
D: NA
J: TRBJ2-7
DNA: TGTGCCAGCAGACTAACTAGCGAGCAGTACTTC
CDR3: CASRLTSEQYF

V: TRBV4-3
size: NA
D: NA
J: TRBJ2-1
DNA: TGCGCCAGCAGCCAAGTTGCGGGCCCTTTGGATGAGCAGTTCTTC
CDR3: CASSQVAGPLDEQFF

V: TRBV9
size: NA
D: NA
J: TRBJ2-1
DNA: TGTGCCAGCAGCGTAGCGGGGGTCTCCTACAATGAGCAGTTCTTC
CDR3: CASSVAGVSYNEQFF

V: TRBV5-1
size: many
D: NA
J: TRBJ1-1
DNA: TGCGCCAGCAGCTTGGCCGACAACACTGAAGCTTTCTTT
CDR3: CASSLADNTEAFF

V: TRBV5-1
size: NA
D: TRBD1
J: TRBJ2-7
DNA: TGCGCCAGCAGCTTGGCCACCACCGGGACAGGACTGAGCTCCTACGAGCAGTACTTC
CDR3: CASSLATTGTGLSSYEQYF

V: TRBV20-1
size: few
D: TRBD2
J: TRBJ2-1
DNA: TGCAGTGCTGGAAAAAATCTAGCGGGAGGGCATTACAATGAGCAGTTCTTC
CDR3: CSAGKNLAGGHYNEQFF

V: TRBV3-1
size: NA
D: TRBD2
J: TRBJ2-1
DNA: TGTGCCAACAGCTGGGGACTAGCCAGCTCCTACAATGAGCAGTTCTTC
CDR3: CANSWGLASSYNEQFF

V: TRBV12-3/TRBV12-4
size: few
D: TRBD2
J: TRBJ2-7
DNA: TGTGCCAGCAGTTTAATGGCTAGCGGGCCCTACGAGCAGTACTTC
CDR3: CASSLMASGPYEQYF

V: TRBV11-2
size: NA
D: TRBD1
J: TRBJ2-7
DNA: TGTGCCAGCAGCTCGCCCAGGCGCGGGACAGGAGGCTACGAGCAGTACTTC
CDR3: CASSSPRRGTGGYEQYF

V: TRBV14
size: NA
D: NA
J: TRBJ2-5
DNA: TGTGCCAGCAGCCCCTTTATGAAGGTCAATGAGCAGTACTTC
CDR3: CASSPFMKVNEQYF

V: TRBV11-2
size: NA
D: NA
J: TRBJ2-2
DNA: TGTGCCAGCAGCTTGACCTTAGGGCAGGGGAGTACCGGGGAGCTGTTTTTT
CDR3: CASSLTLGQGSTGELFF

V: TRBV5-1
size: few
D: NA
J: TRBJ2-7
DNA: TGCGCCAGCAGCTTGCAATTCTGGAACGAGCAGTACTTC
CDR3: CASSLQFWNEQYF

V: TRBV12-3/TRBV12-4
size: NA
D: TRBD1
J: TRBJ1-6
DNA: TGTGCCAGCACCGAGCCGGGACAGCCCTATTCACCCCTCCACTTT
CDR3: CASTEPGQPYSPLHF

V: TRBV5-5
size: few
D: TRBD2
J: TRBJ2-7
DNA: TGTGCCAGCAGCTTGGAGAGTAGCGGGAGACAACTTATCTACGGGCAGTACTTC
CDR3: CASSLESSGRQLIYGQYF

V: TRBV5-1
size: NA
D: NA
J: TRBJ2-3
DNA: TGCGCCAGCAGCGAGCAGAGGAAGGTGGATACGCAGTATTTT
CDR3: CASSEQRKVDTQYF

V: TRBV6-4
size: NA
D: NA
J: TRBJ2-1
DNA: TGTGCCAGCAGTGCAGGGAGTGAGCAGTTCTTC
CDR3: CASSAGSEQFF

V: TRBV11-2
size: few
D: NA
J: TRBJ2-5
DNA: TGTGCCAGCAGCCGGGGGACGCGGCAGTACTTC
CDR3: CASSRGTRQYF

V: TRBV7-2
size: few
D: TRBD1
J: TRBJ1-2
DNA: TGTGCCAGCAGCCTCAGGGGGCCGGATGACTACACCTTC
CDR3: CASSLRGPDDYTF

V: TRBV3-1
size: few
D: NA
J: TRBJ2-2
DNA: TGTGCCAGCAGCCGAGATCGAGGGTCTGACGGGGAGCTGTTTTTT
CDR3: CASSRDRGSDGELFF

V: TRBV6-2/TRBV6-3
size: few
D: NA
J: TRBJ1-5
DNA: TGTGCCAGCAGTTATTCTGGTGTCGGTCAGCCCCAGCATTTT
CDR3: CASSYSGVGQPQHF

V: TRBV20-1
size: NA
D: TRBD2
J: TRBJ2-3
DNA: TGCAGTGCTAGAGACGAGACTAGCTCCACAGATACGCAGTATTTT
CDR3: CSARDETSSTDTQYF

V: TRBV12-3/TRBV12-4
size: NA
D: NA
J: TRBJ2-2
DNA: TGTGCCACCCAGTTTGGCCAGGGAAGAACCGGGGAGCTGTTTTTT
CDR3: CATQFGQGRTGELFF

V: TRBV2
size: NA
D: TRBD2
J: TRBJ2-1
DNA: TGTGCCAGCAGTGAATGGGAGGGTCGACAGTTCTTC
CDR3: CASSEWEGRQFF

V: TRBV7-6
size: NA
D: NA
J: TRBJ1-4
DNA: TGTGCCAGCAGCTTATGGGGAAGAAATGAAAAACTGTTTTTT
CDR3: CASSLWGRNEKLFF

V: TRBV7-9
size: NA
D: NA
J: TRBJ1-6
DNA: TGTGCCAGCAGCTCCTCGGACACTGGGAATTCACCCCTCCACTTT
CDR3: CASSSSDTGNSPLHF

V: TRBV6-6
size: NA
D: TRBD1
J: TRBJ2-7
DNA: TGTGCCAGCAGCCCATTTGGGCGACAGGGGGACGAGCAGTACTTC
CDR3: CASSPFGRQGDEQYF

V: TRBV7-9
size: few
D: TRBD1
J: TRBJ2-1
DNA: TGTGCCAGCAGCTTAGTTGGTGCCAGGGGGCAGTGGAATGAGCAGTTCTTC
CDR3: CASSLVGARGQWNEQFF

V: TRBV2
size: few
D: TRBD2
J: TRBJ2-3
DNA: TGTGCCAGCAGTGAAAGTTTGGTTCTAGCGGGAGACAACACAGATACGCAGTATTTT
CDR3: CASSESLVLAGDNTDTQYF

V: TRBV7-7
size: NA
D: TRBD1
J: TRBJ2-1
DNA: TGTGCCGCCCAGCGACAGGGTTTGAACAATGAGCAGTTCTTC
CDR3: CAAQRQGLNNEQFF

V: TRBV20-1
size: few
D: NA
J: TRBJ2-5
DNA: TGCAGTGCTAGAGATCGCCGGGGGGCCGAGACCCAGTACTTC
CDR3: CSARDRRGAETQYF

V: TRBV20-1
size: few
D: TRBD2
J: TRBJ2-3
DNA: TGCAGTGCTAGAGTCCCACAAGCGGGGTCAGATACGCAGTATTTT
CDR3: CSARVPQAGSDTQYF

V: TRBV12-3/TRBV12-4
size: NA
D: TRBD2
J: TRBJ2-2
DNA: TGTGCCAGCAACCCCTTAGCGGGACCCGGGGAGCTGTTTTTT
CDR3: CASNPLAGPGELFF

V: TRBV7-9
size: few
D: NA
J: TRBJ1-6
DNA: TGTGCCAGCAGCTTCGGGTCTGCCTATAATTCACCCCTCCACTTT
CDR3: CASSFGSAYNSPLHF

V: TRBV11-2
size: few
D: NA
J: TRBJ2-1
DNA: TGTGCCAGCAGCTTAGAACCTCTCAAATCCCAGTTCTTC
CDR3: CASSLEPLKSQFF

V: TRBV20-1
size: NA
D: TRBD1
J: TRBJ2-3
DNA: TGCGGTGCTGCCGGGACAGGGGGTTCAGATACGCAGTATTTT
CDR3: CGAAGTGGSDTQYF

V: TRBV11-2
size: NA
D: TRBD2
J: TRBJ2-2
DNA: TGTGCCAGCAGCGCGGGGACTAGCGGGATCGCCGGGGAGCTGTTTTTT
CDR3: CASSAGTSGIAGELFF

V: TRBV7-2
size: few
D: NA
J: TRBJ2-1
DNA: TGTGCCAGCAGCCAGGGGTCGGGGGACGGGGAGCAGTTCTTC
CDR3: CASSQGSGDGEQFF

V: TRBV9
size: NA
D: NA
J: TRBJ2-6
DNA: NA
CDR3: CASSVRGARVGSGANVLTF

V: TRBV6-1
size: NA
D: NA
J: TRBJ1-2
DNA: TGTGCCAGCAGTGATTGGGGGATTGATGGCTACACCTTC
CDR3: CASSDWGIDGYTF

V: TRBV29-1
size: few
D: NA
J: TRBJ2-3
DNA: TGCAGCGTTGCCGGGTGGGGCGAGGGCACAGATACGCAGTATTTT
CDR3: CSVAGWGEGTDTQYF

V: TRBV6-2/TRBV6-3
size: NA
D: TRBD2
J: TRBJ2-2
DNA: TGTGCCAGCCGGGGAGCGGGGGCCACGAACACCGGGGAGCTGTTTTTT
CDR3: CASRGAGATNTGELFF

V: TRBV20-1
size: many
D: TRBD2
J: TRBJ2-5
DNA: TGCAGTGCTAAAGGACTAGCGGGGGGGCGAAACCTAGAGACCCAGTACTTC
CDR3: CSAKGLAGGRNLETQYF

V: TRBV20-1
size: few
D: TRBD1
J: TRBJ2-5
DNA: TGCAGTGCTAGAGGCCAGGGGGCCTTGGAGACCCAGTACTTC
CDR3: CSARGQGALETQYF

V: TRBV28
size: NA
D: TRBD2
J: TRBJ2-1
DNA: TGTGCCAGCCACCTTGCTGGCGGGGGATTCTACAATGAGCAGTTCTTC
CDR3: CASHLAGGGFYNEQFF

V: TRBV20-1
size: few
D: NA
J: TRBJ1-1
DNA: TGCAGTGCTAGAACCGACAGTGAAGCTTTCTTT
CDR3: CSARTDSEAFF

V: TRBV3-1
size: few
D: NA
J: TRBJ2-4
DNA: TGTGCCAGCAGCCACAAAGGGCAGACAAAGCAGTACTTC
CDR3: CASSHKGQTKQYF

V: TRBV9
size: NA
D: NA
J: TRBJ2-5
DNA: TGTGCCAGCAGCCGGGGGAGGGGGGGGTACCAAGAGACCCAGTACTTC
CDR3: CASSRGRGGYQETQYF

V: TRBV2
size: NA
D: NA
J: TRBJ1-1
DNA: TGTGCCGGCCTGTTTGAGTCCAACACTGAAGCTTTCTTT
CDR3: CAGLFESNTEAFF

V: TRBV6-5
size: many
D: TRBD1
J: TRBJ2-7
DNA: TGTGCCACGGGACAGGGAATCTACGAGCAGTACTTC
CDR3: CATGQGIYEQYF

V: TRBV10-3
size: many
D: TRBD1
J: TRBJ2-1
DNA: TGTGCCATCAGGGCGGGACAGGGGAACTACAATGAGCAGTTCTTC
CDR3: CAIRAGQGNYNEQFF

V: TRBV29-1
size: NA
D: TRBD1
J: TRBJ1-1
DNA: TGCAGCGTACAGGGGCCTGAAGCTTTCTTT
CDR3: CSVQGPEAFF

V: TRBV28
size: once
D: TRBD1
J: TRBJ2-7
DNA: TGTGCCAGCAGTACCCAAAACAGACAGGGGTTGAGACAGCAGTACTTC
CDR3: CASSTQNRQGLRQQYF

V: TRBV5-1
size: NA
D: TRBD2
J: TRBJ2-7
DNA: TGCGCCAGCAGCTTGGCCGACGGAGTAGCGGGAATCCCTGTCGAGCAGTACTTC
CDR3: CASSLADGVAGIPVEQYF

V: TRBV2
size: few
D: TRBD1
J: TRBJ2-6
DNA: TGTGCCAGCAGTCGACAGGGTCTTGGGGCCAACGTCCTGACTTTC
CDR3: CASSRQGLGANVLTF

V: TRBV7-2
size: NA
D: TRBD2
J: TRBJ2-7
DNA: TGTGCCAGCTCAGGACTAGCGGACCTAGGCGAGCAGTACTTC
CDR3: CASSGLADLGEQYF

V: TRBV5-1
size: few
D: NA
J: TRBJ2-2
DNA: TGCGCCAGCAAGACGGGATCGGGGACCGGGGAGCTGTTTTTT
CDR3: CASKTGSGTGELFF

V: TRBV6-5
size: NA
D: NA
J: TRBJ1-1
DNA: TGTGCCAGCAGTTACTCTCGGGGTCCTGAAGCTTTCTTT
CDR3: CASSYSRGPEAFF

V: TRBV7-2
size: NA
D: NA
J: TRBJ2-1
DNA: TGTGCCAGCAGCTTAGCGCGGATGCGAGGGTCCAATGAGCAGTTCTTC
CDR3: CASSLARMRGSNEQFF